Listed below are T cell receptor beta chains from one sample, sequenced in a study of blood T cell repertoires in COVID-19. Here immunoSEQ multiplex PCR was the method, and the copy in TCRdb shows in-frame clones only, minus some. The profile covers under 250,000 clones, with over 80% appearing a single time and under 3% taken by the ten largest. The sequencing sample was made of peripheral blood. The receptors shown here come from a woman between 70 and 85 years old with active or convalescent COVID-19. The CDR3 runs from the conserved cysteine through the conserved F or W. The order of the fields is V gene, J gene, D gene, clone size, CDR3 DNA, CDR3 protein. A D gene is named only where the DNA matches it firmly. Only part of the rows carry a size: once, few, many, or a class if the clone is expanded.

>TRBV5-1|TRBJ2-1|TRBD1|NA
TGCGCCAGCAGACAGGGGGCAGGCAATGAGCAGTTCTTC
CASRQGAGNEQFF
>TRBV7-8|TRBJ1-5|NA|NA
TGTGCCAGCAGCTTAGAGTCCTCAGGGTATTATCAGCCCCAGCATTTT
CASSLESSGYYQPQHF
>TRBV6-5|TRBJ1-2|NA|once
TGTGCCAGCAGTTACGAGGGTATGGGCTACACCTTC
CASSYEGMGYTF
>TRBV7-2|TRBJ2-1|NA|NA
TGTGCCAGCAGCTCGGACAGCCCGTACAATGAGCAGTTCTTC
CASSSDSPYNEQFF
>TRBV27|TRBJ2-5|TRBD2|NA
TGTGCCAGCAGTTTTGCGCGGGGGGCACAAGAGACCCAGTACTTC
CASSFARGAQETQYF
>TRBV24-1|TRBJ2-4|TRBD1|NA
TGTGCCACCAGTGATTTGCAAACGGGACAGGTGGGGATGGGAGCCAAAAACATTCAGTACTTC
CATSDLQTGQVGMGAKNIQYF
>TRBV7-2|TRBJ2-7|TRBD2|once
TGTGCCAGCAGCTTAGGGACTAGCCCCTACGAGCAGTACTTC
CASSLGTSPYEQYF
>TRBV20-1|TRBJ1-2|TRBD1|NA
TGCAGTGCAAGAGACAGGGGCGGCTACACCTTC
CSARDRGGYTF
>TRBV10-3|TRBJ2-7|NA|NA
TGTGCCATCAGTGAGATCGGAGCAACCGAGCAGTACTTC
CAISEIGATEQYF
>TRBV28|TRBJ1-2|NA|NA
TGTGCCAGCAGAGCTTCACAGGATCTCTATGGCTACACCTTC
CASRASQDLYGYTF
>TRBV19|TRBJ1-2|TRBD1|NA
TGTGCCAGTAGTGTGTCAGGGGGGAACAACTATGGCTACACCTTC
CASSVSGGNNYGYTF
>TRBV9|TRBJ2-6|TRBD1|NA
TGTGCCAGCAGGGGGGCCCCGGGACAGGGTAACTCTGGGGCCAACGTCCTGACTTTC
CASRGAPGQGNSGANVLTF
>TRBV9|TRBJ2-7|TRBD1|NA
TGTGCCAGCAGCCTGGACAGGGATAACGAGCAGTACTTC
CASSLDRDNEQYF
>TRBV6-4|TRBJ2-7|TRBD2|few
TGTGCCAGCAGTGACGGTAGCGGGAGTTCTCAGTACTTC
CASSDGSGSSQYF
>TRBV12-3/TRBV12-4|TRBJ1-5|NA|few
TGTGCCAGCAGCAGGACAGATGATCAGCCCCAGCATTTT
CASSRTDDQPQHF
>TRBV19|TRBJ2-7|TRBD1|once
TGTGCCAGTAAACGGGACAGGAGGACCTACGAGCAGTACTTC
CASKRDRRTYEQYF
>TRBV9|TRBJ2-3|TRBD2|NA
TGTGCCAGCAGCGTAGCGGGACTAGCGGGGGCCGGAAGCACAGATACGCAGTATTTT
CASSVAGLAGAGSTDTQYF
>TRBV6-5|TRBJ2-3|NA|NA
TGTGCCAGCAGGCCCCAGGGACTTCCCTCGGGCTCGCAGTATTTT
CASRPQGLPSGSQYF
>TRBV10-3|TRBJ2-1|NA|NA
TGTGCCATCAGTGAGTCGACTGGCGGCAGCTCCTACAATGAGCAGTTCTTC
CAISESTGGSSYNEQFF
>TRBV18|TRBJ1-2|NA|NA
TGTGCCAGCTCACCGATGACGGGGGTCTATGGCTACACCTTC
CASSPMTGVYGYTF
>TRBV5-5|TRBJ1-2|TRBD1|NA
TGTGCCAGCAGCTTGTTTACAGGGGCGAACTATGGCTACACCTTC
CASSLFTGANYGYTF
>TRBV19|TRBJ2-4|NA|NA
TGTGCCAGTAGTGCCTCAGGGGGAGGCATTCAGTACTTC
CASSASGGGIQYF
>TRBV6-2/TRBV6-3|TRBJ2-3|NA|NA
TGTGCCAGCAGTTTCCCTACTAGTAACTCAGATACGCAGTATTTT
CASSFPTSNSDTQYF
>TRBV28|TRBJ1-1|TRBD1|NA
TGTGCCAGCAGTTCGGGACAGGGGTACACTGAAGCTTTCTTT
CASSSGQGYTEAFF
>TRBV3-1/TRBV3-2|TRBJ1-5|NA|NA
TGTGCCAGCAGCCAAGGCAGGAAAAATCAGCCCCAGCATTTT
CASSQGRKNQPQHF
>TRBV6-5|TRBJ1-1|NA|NA
TGTGCCAGCAGTCGGGGGACTGAAGCTTTCTTT
CASSRGTEAFF
>TRBV7-9|TRBJ2-3|NA|NA
TGTGCCAGCAGCTTAGTGGGAGGCCTCGGTCCGAGTACGCAGTATTTT
CASSLVGGLGPSTQYF
>TRBV4-3|TRBJ2-1|NA|NA
TGCGCCAGCAGACTTTCAGGGGAGGGCAATGAGCAGTTCTTC
CASRLSGEGNEQFF
>TRBV19|TRBJ1-4|NA|NA
TGTGCCAGTGCCCCGGGGAGGGGTTATGAAAAACTGTTTTTT
CASAPGRGYEKLFF
>TRBV6-5|TRBJ2-1|NA|NA
TGTGCCAGCACGTCTGGAGGCTCCTACAATGAGCAGTTCTTC
CASTSGGSYNEQFF
>TRBV2|TRBJ2-7|NA|NA
TGTGCCAGCAGCTACTACGAGCAGTACTTC
CASSYYEQYF
>TRBV5-4|TRBJ2-7|TRBD2|NA
TGTGCCGTATCCGGGACTAGCGGCTCCTACGAGCAGTACTTC
CAVSGTSGSYEQYF
>TRBV15|TRBJ2-7|TRBD2|NA
TGTGCCACCAGCGGACTAGCGGGAGTATTTTACGAGCAGTACTTC
CATSGLAGVFYEQYF
>TRBV6-5|TRBJ1-3|NA|NA
TGTGCCAGTCGACAGGCCTCTGGAAACACCATATATTTT
CASRQASGNTIYF
>TRBV5-4|TRBJ2-3|TRBD2|NA
TGTGCCAGCAGCTTGGACCAGCGGGGGGAAACAGATACGCAGTATTTT
CASSLDQRGETDTQYF
>TRBV29-1|TRBJ1-2|NA|NA
TGCAGCGTTCTCCCTCAGGGGACCCTTAACTATGGCTACACCTTC
CSVLPQGTLNYGYTF
>TRBV30|TRBJ1-4|NA|NA
TGTGCCTGGGGGAGGGCAACTAATGAAAAACTGTTTTTT
CAWGRATNEKLFF
>TRBV6-5|TRBJ2-3|NA|once
TGTGCCAGCAGTCCAGCGGGAGATACGCAGTATTTT
CASSPAGDTQYF
>TRBV6-5|TRBJ1-5|NA|NA
TGTGCCAGCAGCCTACAGAGTAGCAATCAGCCCCAGCATTTT
CASSLQSSNQPQHF
>TRBV6-6|TRBJ2-7|TRBD2|NA
TGTGCCAGCACCCGAGGACTAGCCGCCTACGAGCAGTACTTC
CASTRGLAAYEQYF
>TRBV5-5|TRBJ2-7|NA|NA
TGTGCCAGCAGCTTCCGGTGGGCCGGCTCCTACGAGCAGTACTTC
CASSFRWAGSYEQYF
>TRBV19|TRBJ2-5|NA|NA
TGTGCCAGTAGTATATCGGCGGCCCAACAAGAGACCCAGTACTTC
CASSISAAQQETQYF
>TRBV19|TRBJ2-1|TRBD2|NA
TGTGCCAGTCGGACTAGCGGGGGGGCCGCCAATGAGCAGTTCTTC
CASRTSGGAANEQFF
>TRBV29-1|TRBJ2-7|NA|NA
TGCAGCGTGTCGACAGGGAGGTACGAGCAGTACTTC
CSVSTGRYEQYF
>TRBV6-2/TRBV6-3|TRBJ1-2|NA|NA
TGTGCCAGCAGTTACTCGAGGATTAGTGGCTACACCTTC
CASSYSRISGYTF
>TRBV29-1|TRBJ2-7|TRBD2|NA
TGCAGCGTTGACTGGGGAACTAGCGACGAGCAGTACTTC
CSVDWGTSDEQYF
>TRBV2|TRBJ1-1|TRBD1|NA
TGTGCCAGCAGCGGACAGGGGATGAACACTGAAGCTTTCTTT
CASSGQGMNTEAFF
>TRBV6-1|TRBJ1-1|NA|NA
TGTGCCAGCAGCTTGACAGACCCTAACACTGAAGCTTTCTTT
CASSLTDPNTEAFF
>TRBV5-4|TRBJ2-2|TRBD2|NA
TGTGCCAGCAGTGGACTAGCGGGGGCCTCGCTCGGGGAGCTGTTTTTT
CASSGLAGASLGELFF
>TRBV7-2|TRBJ1-1|NA|NA
TGTGCCAGCAGCTTCGGGACATGGAACACTGAAGCTTTCTTT
CASSFGTWNTEAFF
>TRBV5-8|TRBJ1-1|NA|few
TGTGCCAGCAGCTTGGCCTGGGGCTACACTGAAGCTTTCTTT
CASSLAWGYTEAFF